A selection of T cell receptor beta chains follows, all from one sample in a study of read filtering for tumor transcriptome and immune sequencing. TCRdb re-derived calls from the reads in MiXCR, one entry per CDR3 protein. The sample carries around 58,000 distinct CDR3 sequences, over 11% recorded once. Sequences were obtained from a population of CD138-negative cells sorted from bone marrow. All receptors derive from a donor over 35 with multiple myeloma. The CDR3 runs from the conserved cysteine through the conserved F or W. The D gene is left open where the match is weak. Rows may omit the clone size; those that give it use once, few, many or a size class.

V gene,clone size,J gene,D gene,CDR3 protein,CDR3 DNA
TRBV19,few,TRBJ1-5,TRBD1,CASSMDRGGNQPQHF,TGTGCCAGTAGTATGGACAGGGGAGGCAATCAGCCCCAGCATTTT
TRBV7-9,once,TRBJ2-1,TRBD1,CASSPRDRAGNEQFF,TGTGCCAGCAGCCCTCGGGACAGGGCGGGCAATGAGCAGTTCTTC
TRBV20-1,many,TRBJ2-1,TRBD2,CSAQMAAGANEQFF,TGCAGTGCACAAATGGCAGCGGGGGCCAATGAGCAGTTCTTC
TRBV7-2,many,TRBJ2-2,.,CASSLGRLYTGELFF,TGTGCCAGCAGCTTGGGACGGCTATACACCGGGGAGCTGTTTTTT
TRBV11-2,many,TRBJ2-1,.,CASSSRLVMGNEQFF,TGTGCCAGCAGCTCCCGACTAGTGATGGGTAATGAGCAGTTCTTC
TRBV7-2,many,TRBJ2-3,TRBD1,CASSLFPPGTGASTDTQYF,TGTGCCAGCAGCTTATTTCCGCCCGGGACAGGGGCTAGCACAGATACGCAGTATTTT
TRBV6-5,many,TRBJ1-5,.,CASGSELNQPQHF,TGTGCCAGCGGGTCCGAACTCAATCAGCCCCAGCATTTT
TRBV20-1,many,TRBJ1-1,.,CSASSYLVEAFF,TGCAGTGCTAGTTCTTACCTGGTTGAAGCTTTCTTT
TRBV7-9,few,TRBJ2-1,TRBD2,CASSPLAGGQGEQFF,TGTGCCAGCAGCCCTTTAGCGGGGGGCCAGGGAGAGCAGTTCTTC
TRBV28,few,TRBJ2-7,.,CASSPPGIYEQYF,TGTGCCAGCAGTCCCCCGGGGATCTACGAGCAGTACTTC
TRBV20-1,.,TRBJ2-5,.,CSAIQQGLETQYF,TGCAGTGCTATCCAACAGGGTTTGGAGACCCAGTACTTC
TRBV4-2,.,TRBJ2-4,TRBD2,CASSQAGTRIRQYF,TGTGCCAGCAGCCAGGCCGGGACTAGAATCCGACAGTACTTC
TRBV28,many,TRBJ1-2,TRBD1,CASRVAGTAGYGYTF,TGTGCCAGCAGGGTGGCCGGGACAGCTGGCTATGGCTACACCTTC
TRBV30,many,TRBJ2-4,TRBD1,CAASRQGKNIQYF,TGTGCCGCCTCCCGACAGGGCAAAAACATTCAGTACTTC
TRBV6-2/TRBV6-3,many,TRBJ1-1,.,CASSYSLRYTEAFF,TGTGCCAGCAGTTACTCTTTAAGATACACTGAAGCTTTCTTT
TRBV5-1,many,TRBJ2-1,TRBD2,CASSLRTSGTVYNEQFF,TGCGCCAGCAGCTTGAGGACTAGCGGGACTGTCTACAATGAGCAGTTCTTC
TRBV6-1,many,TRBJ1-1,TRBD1,CASRRTGALEAFF,TGTGCCAGCAGGCGGACAGGGGCGCTTGAAGCTTTCTTT
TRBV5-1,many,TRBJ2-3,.,CASSPTGSSTDTQYF,TGCGCCAGCAGCCCTACCGGGTCTAGCACAGATACGCAGTATTTT
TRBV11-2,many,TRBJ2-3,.,CASSLSWGTDTQYF,TGTGCCAGCAGCTTATCCTGGGGCACAGATACGCAGTATTTT
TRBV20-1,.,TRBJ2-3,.,CSAPTGHTQYF,TGCAGTGCCCCTACGGGACATACGCAGTATTTT
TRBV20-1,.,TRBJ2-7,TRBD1,CSAPRQGRHEQYF,TGCAGTGCTCCGCGACAGGGTCGCCACGAGCAGTACTTC
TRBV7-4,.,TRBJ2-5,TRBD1,CASSLRQGQETQYF,TGTGCCAGCAGCTTAAGACAGGGTCAAGAGACCCAGTACTTC
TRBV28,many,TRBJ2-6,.,CASRAIPGAGANVLTF,TGTGCCAGCAGAGCCATTCCAGGGGCAGGGGCCAACGTCCTGACTTTC
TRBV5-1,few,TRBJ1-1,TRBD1,CASSPGTGRTEAFF,TGCGCCAGCAGCCCCGGGACAGGGAGGACTGAAGCTTTCTTT
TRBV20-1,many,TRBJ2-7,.,CSARDWAGSYREQYF,TGCAGTGCTAGAGATTGGGCGGGATCCTATCGCGAGCAGTACTTC
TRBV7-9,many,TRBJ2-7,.,CASSRRDGTYEQYF,TGTGCCAGCAGCCGCCGGGACGGGACCTACGAGCAGTACTTC
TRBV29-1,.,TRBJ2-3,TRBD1,CSVDSRGRGTDTQYF,TGCAGCGTTGATAGCAGGGGGCGCGGCACAGATACGCAGTATTTT
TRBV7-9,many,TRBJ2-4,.,CASSEGRGVKNIQYF,TGTGCCAGCAGCGAAGGCAGGGGAGTCAAAAACATTCAGTACTTC
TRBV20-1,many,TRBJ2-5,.,CSAKSDVHLSQETQYF,TGCAGTGCTAAGTCGGATGTTCACCTATCCCAAGAGACCCAGTACTTC
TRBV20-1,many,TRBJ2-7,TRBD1,CSADRGGYEQYF,TGCAGTGCTGACAGGGGGGGCTACGAGCAGTACTTC
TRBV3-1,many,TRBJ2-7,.,CASRVAGEEQYF,TGTGCCAGCAGGGTGGCCGGGGAAGAGCAGTACTTC
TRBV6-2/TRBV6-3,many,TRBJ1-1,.,CASSYSNRLAEAFF,TGTGCCAGCAGTTATTCTAATCGACTGGCTGAAGCTTTCTTT
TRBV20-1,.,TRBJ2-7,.,CSARGRRYDQYF,TGCAGTGCTAGGGGGCGTCGGTACGATCAGTACTTC
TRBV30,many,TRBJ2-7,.,CAWRGGRYEQYF,TGTGCCTGGAGAGGGGGTCGCTACGAGCAGTACTTC
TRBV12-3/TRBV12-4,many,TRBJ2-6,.,CASSNYGQSSGANVLTF,TGTGCCAGCAGTAATTACGGACAGAGCTCTGGGGCCAACGTCCTGACTTTC
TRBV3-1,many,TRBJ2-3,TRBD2,CASSQAQREGRRLYF,TGTGCCAGCAGCCAAGCCCAGCGGGAGGGCCGGAGGCTGTATTTT
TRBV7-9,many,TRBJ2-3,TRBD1,CASSQDRGSTDTQYF,TGTGCCAGCAGCCAAGACAGGGGTAGCACAGATACGCAGTATTTT
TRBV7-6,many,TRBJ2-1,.,CASSFSLPGEYVYNEQFF,TGTGCCAGCAGCTTTTCCCTACCGGGAGAGTACGTGTACAATGAGCAGTTCTTC